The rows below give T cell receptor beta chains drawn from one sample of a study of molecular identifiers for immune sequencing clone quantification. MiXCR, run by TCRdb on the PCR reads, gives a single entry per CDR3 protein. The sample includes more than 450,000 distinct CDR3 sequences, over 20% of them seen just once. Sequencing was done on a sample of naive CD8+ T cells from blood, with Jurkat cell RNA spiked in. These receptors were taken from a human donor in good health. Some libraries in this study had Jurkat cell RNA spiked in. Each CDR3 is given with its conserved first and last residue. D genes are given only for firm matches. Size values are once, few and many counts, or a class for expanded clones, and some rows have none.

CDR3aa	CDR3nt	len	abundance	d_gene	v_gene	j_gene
CASRAWNEQYF	TGTGCCAGCAGGGCTTGGAACGAGCAGTACTTC	11	many	.	TRBV28	TRBJ2-7
CASSEAHASSYNEQFF	TGTGCCAGCAGTGAAGCTCACGCGAGCTCCTACAATGAGCAGTTCTTC	16	once	.	TRBV6-5	TRBJ2-1
CASSYSPGYTGELFF	TGTGCCAGCAGTTACTCGCCAGGGTACACCGGGGAGCTGTTTTTT	15	many	.	TRBV6-5	TRBJ2-2
CASGSTGGWYGYTF	TGTGCCAGCGGATCAACAGGGGGCTGGTATGGCTACACCTTC	14	.	TRBD1	TRBV27	TRBJ1-2
CASNVEGGAKNIQYF	TGTGCCAGCAACGTAGAGGGGGGGGCCAAAAACATTCAGTACTTC	15	few	.	TRBV28	TRBJ2-4
CASSPRYRSYEQYF	TGTGCCAGCAGCCCCCGCTATAGGTCCTACGAGCAGTACTTC	14	.	.	TRBV7-9	TRBJ2-7
CASSPGWGLAGLKQETQYF	TGCGCCAGCAGCCCCGGCTGGGGACTAGCGGGGTTAAAACAAGAGACCCAGTACTTC	19	few	TRBD2	TRBV4-3	TRBJ2-5
CASSLGQDYNEQFF	TGTGCCAGCAGCCTGGGACAAGACTACAATGAGCAGTTCTTC	14	.	.	TRBV27	TRBJ2-1
CASSQDRGPPPFEQYF	TGCGCCAGCAGCCAAGATCGGGGACCCCCTCCCTTCGAGCAGTACTTC	16	few	.	TRBV4-3	TRBJ2-7
CASSLVRQVNSGNTIYF	TGTGCCAGCAGCTTAGTTCGGCAGGTCAACTCTGGAAACACCATATATTTT	17	many	.	TRBV7-9	TRBJ1-3
CASSHPGGSYNEQFF	TGTGCCAGCAGCCACCCTGGGGGGTCATACAATGAGCAGTTCTTC	15	.	.	TRBV3-1	TRBJ2-1
CASSPDGTHYEQYF	TGTGCCAGCAGCCCGGACGGGACACACTACGAGCAGTACTTC	14	few	.	TRBV27	TRBJ2-7
CASSSGQYSYEQYF	TGCGCCAGCAGCTCGGGACAGTACTCCTACGAGCAGTACTTC	14	many	TRBD1	TRBV5-1	TRBJ2-7
CASSTGLAGVDIQYF	TGTGCCAGCAGTACCGGACTAGCGGGAGTTGACATTCAGTACTTC	15	many	TRBD2	TRBV2	TRBJ2-4
CASSQSSSGGGTDTQYF	TGTGCCAGCAGCCAATCGTCCTCGGGGGGCGGCACAGATACGCAGTATTTT	17	few	.	TRBV3-1	TRBJ2-3
CASSPGNVGGYEQYF	TGTGCCAGCAGCCCCGGAAACGTTGGGGGCTACGAGCAGTACTTC	15	many	.	TRBV3-1	TRBJ2-7
CASSDRVAGELFF	TGTGCCAGCAGTGACAGGGTCGCCGGGGAGCTGTTTTTT	13	many	TRBD1	TRBV12-3/TRBV12-4	TRBJ2-2
CASRKGYNYGYTF	TGTGCCAGCAGGAAGGGATACAACTATGGCTACACCTTC	13	many	.	TRBV3-1	TRBJ1-2
CSARLAGGSYEQYF	TGCAGTGCTAGACTAGCGGGAGGGTCCTACGAGCAGTACTTC	14	few	TRBD2	TRBV20-1	TRBJ2-7
CASSLVLGGQPQHF	TGTGCCAGCAGCCTCGTATTAGGCGGTCAGCCCCAGCATTTT	14	few	.	TRBV7-2	TRBJ1-5
CASTLMGSAYSNQPQHF	TGTGCCAGTACCCTAATGGGGTCAGCTTATAGCAATCAGCCCCAGCATTTT	17	.	.	TRBV19	TRBJ1-5
CASSSRYLYEQYF	TGTGCCAGCAGTTCACGGTACCTCTACGAGCAGTACTTC	13	many	.	TRBV27	TRBJ2-7
CASSSRRTGNEQFF	TGTGCCAGCAGCAGTCGCAGGACAGGCAATGAGCAGTTCTTC	14	.	TRBD1	TRBV7-6	TRBJ2-1
CASSLFSPRYNEQFF	TGTGCCAGCAGTCTATTTTCCCCAAGGTACAATGAGCAGTTCTTC	15	.	.	TRBV6-2/TRBV6-3	TRBJ2-1
CASLDTRTPTKEKLFF	TGTGCCAGCCTAGACACAAGGACACCAACTAAAGAAAAACTGTTTTTT	16	.	.	TRBV7-6	TRBJ1-4
CASSYDRLKLFF	TGTGCCAGCAGTTACGACCGACTAAAACTGTTTTTT	12	.	.	TRBV6-5	TRBJ1-4
CASSMGINYEQYF	TGTGCCAGTAGTATGGGAATTAACTACGAGCAGTACTTC	13	.	.	TRBV19	TRBJ2-7